These 30 T cell receptor beta chains were sequenced from one sample in a study of cytomegalovirus exposure and HLA in healthy donors. A multiplex PCR was run with 60 Vbeta primers and 13 Jbeta primers. TCRdb keeps only in-frame clones here, not all; method: immunoSEQ multiplex PCR. This sample yields tens of thousands of clones, of which about three quarters are seen a single time; 9.5% to 13% belongs to the top ten. Material: PBMCs. Receptors originate from a male donor in good health and CMV-seropositive.

The chain is built from TRBV5-1 and TRBJ2-5; TRBD2 agrees at 10 bases. Judging by the DNA end, TRBJ2-7 fits better; the J call may be wrong. Looked up from germline, CDR1 is SGHRS and CDR2 is YFSETQ. The length of the CDR3 is 15 residues. The CDR3 DNA is TGCGCCAGCAGCTTGGCGAGCGGGGGGGCCCCCGAGCAGTACTTC. It encodes CASSLASGGAPEQYF.

The chain carries TRBV5-1 and TRBJ2-6; TRBD2 agrees at 7 bases. This CDR3 contains 16 residues. V shed 3 bases, J shed 4 bases, and the junction held 7 bases outside the gene matches. Germline-derived CDR1 and CDR2 are SGHRS and YFSETQ. CDR3 nucleotides: TGCGCCAGCAGCTGGACGGGGGGTTCCGGGGCCAACGTCCTGACTTTC. It translates to CASSWTGGSGANVLTF.

This clone was counted a few times. The CDR3, as DNA: TGCGCCAGCAGCCAGCGACAGGCAGGGATCGGGGGCAATCAGCCCCAGCATTTT. It yields the protein CASSQRQAGIGGNQPQHF. V gene TRBV4-1 combines with J gene TRBJ1-5; TRBD1 is a possible D gene (6 bases). The CDR3 has 18 amino acids. V dropped 3 bases and J dropped 2 bases, with 20 bases sitting between them. Germline-derived CDR1 and CDR2 are MGHRA and YSYEKL.

This chain connects TRBV9 to TRBJ1-2, with TRBD1 as a possible D gene (6 bases). Looked up from germline, CDR1 is SGDLS and CDR2 is YYNGEE. This CDR3 region has 17 residues. V shed 2 bases and J shed 4 bases, with 21 bases lying between them. This CDR3 is CASSVTGGQGGGYGYTF. The CDR3 bases are TGTGCCAGCAGCGTCACCGGGGGGCAGGGTGGTGGCTATGGCTACACCTTC.

This chain links TRBV4-1 with TRBJ2-3; 8 nucleotides align to TRBD2. V was pared by 0 bases and J by 6 bases, with 11 bases of the junction left unmatched. The germline CDR1 and CDR2 sequences are MGHRA and YSYEKL. The CDR3 extends over 17 amino acids. The CDR3 DNA follows: TGCGCCAGCAGCCAAGAGGCCTCGGGAGGGCTTGGGGATACGCAGTATTTT. Encoded protein: CASSQEASGGLGDTQYF.

This chain connects TRBV5-1 to TRBJ2-2; D ambiguous. CDR1 SGHRS and CDR2 YFSETQ come from the germline V gene. V was pared by 0 bases and J by 1 base, with 7 bases between. CDR3 length: 15 amino acids. CDR3 in amino acids: CASSLGELNTGELFF. For the CDR3, the DNA is TGCGCCAGCAGCTTGGGAGAGCTGAACACCGGGGAGCTGTTTTTT.

The gene calls are TRBV28 and TRBJ2-7; 7 bases line up with TRBD1. Germline V lookup: CDR1 MDHEN, CDR2 SYDVKM. V gave up 5 bases and J gave up 2 bases; unmatched junction bases: 9. There are 15 residues in the CDR3. In DNA, the CDR3 is TGTGCCAGCAGTAGGGGGACAGTAGTTCCCTACGAGCAGTACTTC. Its translation is CASSRGTVVPYEQYF.

In this sample, this clone turned up a few times. The chain uses TRBV18 and TRBJ1-4; tentatively, D is TRBD1 (5 bases). The CDR3 has 14 amino acids. The germline V and J ends were trimmed by 3 bases and 7 bases, with 12 bases remaining between them. Germline-derived CDR1 and CDR2 are KGHSH and LQKENI. The CDR3, as DNA: TGTGCCAGCTCACCTTCCGGGGGTTTTGAAAAACTGTTTTTT. Residues: CASSPSGGFEKLFF.

The V and J genes are TRBV4-2 and TRBJ2-2; unclear D gene. The CDR3 runs 15 residues. Per germline, CDR1 LGHNA and CDR2 YNFKEQ. V lost 4 bases and J 6 bases, leaving 15 bases between the germline ends. The CDR3 region has the DNA TGTGCCAGCAGCCCAGTAAGGAGTCGCTCCGGGGAGCTGTTTTTT. Translated: CASSPVRSRSGELFF.

The rearrangement joins TRBV7-9 to TRBJ2-7; 10 positions agree with TRBD2. V lost 5 bases, J lost 0 bases, and 16 bases stayed unmatched. CDR1 SEHNR and CDR2 FQNEAQ come from the germline V gene (reference sequence). There are 19 residues in the CDR3. In nucleotides, the CDR3 is TGTGCCAGCAGCCTAGGAGAGGGATTACTAGCGGGGAGCTCCTACGAGCAGTACTTC. Its translation: CASSLGEGLLAGSSYEQYF.

The V and J genes are TRBV6-5 and TRBJ2-7; 7 bases align to TRBD2. The CDR3 is 14 residues long. Unmatched junction bases numbered 4, after V lost 0 bases and J lost 5 bases. CDR1 and CDR2 from the germline V gene are MNHEY and SVGAGI. The CDR3 DNA reads as TGTGCCAGCAGTTACTCGGCAGGGAGGGACGAGCAGTACTTC. This encodes CASSYSAGRDEQYF.

Written as DNA, the CDR3 is TGTGCCAGCATAGAACAGGGGCCTAGAGAAAAACTGTTTTTT. Translated, it gives CASIEQGPREKLFF. The chain combines TRBV28 with TRBJ1-4; 7 nucleotides agree with TRBD1. V shed 7 bases, J shed 8 bases, and the junction held 10 bases outside the gene matches. Germline V gene lookup returns CDR1 MDHEN and CDR2 SYDVKM. This CDR3 is 14 amino acids long.

The chain combines TRBV7-8 with TRBJ2-7; D ambiguous. The CDR3 has 15 amino acids. Germline V lookup: CDR1 SGHVS, CDR2 FQNEAQ. Trimming shortened V by 5 bases and J by 2 bases, and 16 bases separated the two germline ends. CDR3 loop: CASSPSTVSPYEQYF. The CDR3 DNA reads as TGTGCCAGCAGCCCGAGTACGGTCTCCCCCTACGAGCAGTACTTC. The variable domain in full, with the rest retrieved from reference TRBV7-8 and TRBJ2-7, is GAGVSQSPRYKVAKRGQDVALRCDPISGHVSLFWYQQALGQGPEFLTYFQNEAQLDKSGLPSDRFFAERPEGSVSTLKIQRTQQEDSAVYLCASSPSTVSPYEQYFGPGTRLTVT.

The chain uses TRBV14 and TRBJ2-1; the D gene is possibly TRBD2 (7 bases). V lost 5 bases and J 0 bases, leaving 17 bases between the germline ends. Germline V gene sequence: CDR1 SGHDN, CDR2 FVKESK. The CDR3 is made up of 17 amino acids. As DNA, the CDR3 is TGTGCCAGCAGCGAAGGGGGGGGGACATACTCCTACAATGAGCAGTTCTTC. Its translation is CASSEGGGTYSYNEQFF.

The J gene is TRBJ1-4, the V gene TRBV4-1; the match to TRBD1 covers 8 bases. The J segment lost 8 bases and the V segment lost 3 bases, leaving 8 bases of the junction unmatched. The CDR3 length is 15 residues. Germline CDR1 reads MGHRA; CDR2 reads YSYEKL. DNA of the CDR3: TGCGCCAGCAGCCAGGAGGACAGGGCGGAGGAAAAACTGTTTTTT. This encodes CASSQEDRAEEKLFF.

The chain joins TRBV14 to TRBJ2-4, with D perhaps TRBD1 (7 bases). The V and J ends lost 4 bases and 6 bases respectively, with 16 bases between them. The CDR3 loop spans 15 amino acids. Germline V gene lookup returns CDR1 SGHDN and CDR2 FVKESK. CDR3 amino acids: CASSRTKGTANIQYF. As DNA, the CDR3 is TGTGCCAGCAGCCGGACTAAGGGGACAGCAAACATTCAGTACTTC.

The CDR3 DNA reads as TGTGCCAGCAGCTTCCTCGGGACAGGGGGCTGGAATGAGCAGTTCTTC. This gives the protein CASSFLGTGGWNEQFF. The J gene is TRBJ2-1, the V gene TRBV13; 12 positions match TRBD1. Trimming at V came to 3 bases and at J to 7 bases, leaving 7 bases not matched to a gene. Germline values: CDR1 PRHDT, CDR2 FYEKMQ (reference sequence). The CDR3 has 16 residues.

The chain uses TRBV6-5 and TRBJ2-7; a possible D gene is TRBD2 (5 bases). V dropped 6 bases and J dropped 1 base, with 10 bases sitting between them. The CDR3 contains 13 residues. Germline-derived CDR1 and CDR2 are MNHEY and SVGAGI. For the CDR3, the DNA is TGTGCCAGCAGGTCCACGGGATCCTACGAGCAGTACTTC. It is translated as CASRSTGSYEQYF.

The genes are TRBV7-9 and TRBJ1-1; D is unresolved. CDR3 size: 15 residues. CDR1 SEHNR and CDR2 FQNEAQ come from the germline V gene (reference sequence). V shed 2 bases and J shed 5 bases, with 15 bases lying between them. Here the CDR3 DNA reads TGTGCCAGCAGCTTAAACGCGGGGATGGGTACTGAAGCTTTCTTT. This sequence encodes CASSLNAGMGTEAFF.

The chain has TRBV10-3 and TRBJ2-1; TRBD2 agrees at 12 bases. V lost 4 bases and J lost 6; bases outside the gene matches: 13. CDR3 length equals 18 residues. Germline lookup yields CDR1 ENHRY and CDR2 SYGVKD. The CDR3 sequence is CAISVSSPLAGGSNEQFF. The CDR3 nucleotides read TGTGCCATCAGTGTTTCTTCACCACTAGCGGGAGGATCCAATGAGCAGTTCTTC.

The chain employs TRBV7-2 and TRBJ2-5; a weak D match, TRBD2 (7 bases). V was cut by 7 bases and J by 2 bases, with 14 bases left in between. The V gene's germline CDR1 is SGHTA and CDR2 FQGNSA. This CDR3 contains 14 residues. This chain's CDR3 is CASTLGGGQETQYF. For the CDR3, the DNA is TGTGCCAGCACCCTAGGGGGGGGACAAGAGACCCAGTACTTC.

J is TRBJ1-1 and V is TRBV11-2; the D gene is possibly TRBD1 (5 bases). CDR3 size: 15 residues. The V gene's germline CDR1 is SGHAT and CDR2 FQNNGV. Deletions cut 4 bases from V and 0 bases from J, with 12 bases between. The CDR3 is CASSSSGGVNTEAFF. The CDR3 DNA is TGTGCCAGCAGCTCCTCGGGGGGGGTGAACACTGAAGCTTTCTTT.

The chain joins TRBV27 to TRBJ2-1; TRBD2 is a possible D gene (5 bases). Germline values: CDR1 MNHEY, CDR2 SMNVEV (reference sequence). The CDR3 is made up of 13 amino acids. The germline V and J ends were trimmed by 8 bases and 5 bases, with 13 bases remaining between them. CDR3 protein: CASSQMGDNEQFF. CDR3 DNA: TGTGCCAGCTCCCAAATGGGAGACAATGAGCAGTTCTTC.

The chain couples TRBV7-9 to TRBJ2-7; no clear D. V was trimmed by 4 bases and J by 1 base, leaving 11 bases between them. Germline CDR1 SEHNR, CDR2 FQNEAQ (reference sequence). This CDR3 spans 14 amino acids. The CDR3 is CASSSGSSSYEQYF. CDR3 in DNA: TGTGCCAGCAGCTCCGGGTCCTCTTCCTACGAGCAGTACTTC.

This clone has just a few counts. The V call is TRBV6-1, the J call TRBJ1-2; TRBD1 aligns across 8 bases. This CDR3 spans 13 amino acids. Trimming removed 6 bases from V and 8 bases from J; junction bases left unmatched: 8. Germline values: CDR1 MNHNS, CDR2 SASEGT. CDR3 DNA: TGTGCCAGCAGCTACCAACAGGGGGGCGGCTACACCTTC. Protein sequence: CASSYQQGGGYTF.

Only one count was recorded for this clone. V usage is TRBV7-3 and J usage is TRBJ2-5, with 12 bases matching TRBD2. Germline CDR1 and CDR2: SGHTA and FQGTGA. This CDR3 is built from 17 residues. Unmatched junction bases numbered 10, after V lost 5 bases and J lost 3 bases. This CDR3 reads CASSLGLTSGGKETQYF. The CDR3, as DNA: TGTGCCAGCAGCCTAGGCCTGACTAGCGGGGGAAAAGAGACCCAGTACTTC.

On this clone itself: At one of its ends the junction is not consistent with the germline gene, which may arise from a read error. The V gene is TRBV2, the J gene TRBJ2-7; D is possibly TRBD2 (6 bases). Germline values: CDR1 SNHLY, CDR2 FYNNEI. This CDR3 spans 16 amino acids. The CDR3 protein is CASSEGLYLEAYGQYF. The CDR3 region has the DNA TGTGCCAGCAGTGAGGGACTTTACCTCGAGGCCTACGGGCAGTACTTC.

CDR3 region: CASSIQVTYGYTF. CDR3 sequence (DNA): TGTGCCAGTAGCATACAGGTGACCTATGGCTACACCTTC. The chain carries TRBV19 and TRBJ1-2, with D possibly being TRBD1 (5 bases). This CDR3 contains 13 residues. With 6 bases removed from V and 4 bases from J, the gap between germline ends came to 12 bases. Germline V gene sequence: CDR1 LNHDA, CDR2 SQIVND (reference sequence).

The rearrangement uses TRBV6-1 and TRBJ2-5, with 10 bases matching TRBD2. The CDR3 length is 15 residues. Trimming cost V 10 bases and J 2 bases; bases outside gene matches: 10. The germline V gene encodes CDR1 MNHNS and CDR2 SASEGT. The CDR3 region has the DNA TGTGCCACCAAAGGCGGTAGCGGGGGGCAAGAGACCCAGTACTTC. This translates into CATKGGSGGQETQYF.

The V and J genes are TRBV10-2 and TRBJ2-7, with 8 bases identical to TRBD1. V dropped 10 bases and J dropped 7; count of bases not matched to a gene: 18. Germline assignment: CDR1 WSHSY and CDR2 SAAADI. The CDR3 is 15 amino acids. The DNA of the CDR3 is TGCGCCACCAGAGACCCGGGACAGGTGGCAGGGGAGCAGTACTTC. This encodes CATRDPGQVAGEQYF.